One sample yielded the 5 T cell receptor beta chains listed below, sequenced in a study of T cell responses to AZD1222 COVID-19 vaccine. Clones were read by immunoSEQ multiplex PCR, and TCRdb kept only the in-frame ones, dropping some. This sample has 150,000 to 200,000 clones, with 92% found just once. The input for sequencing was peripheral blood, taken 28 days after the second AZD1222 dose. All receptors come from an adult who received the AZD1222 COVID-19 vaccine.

The CDR3 nucleotides read TGTGCCAGCAGTTTAACCCAAGATACGCAGTATTTT. It encodes CASSLTQDTQYF. The V and J genes are TRBV12-3 or TRBV12-4 and TRBJ2-3; no clear D. The CDR3 covers 12 residues. Deletions cut 2 bases from V and 5 bases from J, with 5 bases between.

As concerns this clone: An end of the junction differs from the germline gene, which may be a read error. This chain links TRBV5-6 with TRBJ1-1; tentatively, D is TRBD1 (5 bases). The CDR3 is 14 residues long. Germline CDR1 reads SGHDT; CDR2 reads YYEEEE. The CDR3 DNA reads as TGTGCCAGCAGCTTCGGGACGGAGAACATTGAAGCTTTCTTT. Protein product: CASSFGTENIEAFF.

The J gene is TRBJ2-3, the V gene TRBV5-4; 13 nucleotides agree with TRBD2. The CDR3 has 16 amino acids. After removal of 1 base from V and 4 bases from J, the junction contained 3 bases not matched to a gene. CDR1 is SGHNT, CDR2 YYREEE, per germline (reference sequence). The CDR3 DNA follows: TGTGCCAGCAGCTTGAAAGGACTAGCGGGGGCAGATACGCAGTATTTT. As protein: CASSLKGLAGADTQYF.

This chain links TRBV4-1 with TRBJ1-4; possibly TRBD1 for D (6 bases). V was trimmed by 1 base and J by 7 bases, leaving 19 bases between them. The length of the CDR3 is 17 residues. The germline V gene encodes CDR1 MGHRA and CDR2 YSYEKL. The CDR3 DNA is TGCGCCAGCAGCCAAGGGGCGGGGGGGCAGGGCCGTGAAAAACTGTTTTTT. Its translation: CASSQGAGGQGREKLFF.

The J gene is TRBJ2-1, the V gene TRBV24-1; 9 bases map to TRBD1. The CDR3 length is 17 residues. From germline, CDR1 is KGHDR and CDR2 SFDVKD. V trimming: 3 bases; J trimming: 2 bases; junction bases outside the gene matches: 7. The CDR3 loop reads CATSDGAGTGPYNEQFF. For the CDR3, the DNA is TGTGCCACCAGTGATGGAGCCGGGACAGGGCCCTACAATGAGCAGTTCTTC.